The 30 T cell receptor beta chains below all came from one sample that was sequenced in a study of blood T cell repertoires in COVID-19. TCRdb's copy holds only in-frame clones and misses some; the assay was immunoSEQ multiplex PCR. The table shows 75,000 to 100,000 clones, with approximately 83% occurring only once. The sequenced material came from peripheral blood. Receptor source: a woman over 75 with acute or convalescent COVID-19.

The chain joins TRBV6-5 to TRBJ2-1; 8 nucleotides agree with TRBD2. Trimming removed 7 bases from V and 4 bases from J; junction bases left unmatched: 9. CDR1 is MNHEY and CDR2 is SVGAGI in the germline V gene. The length of the CDR3 is 15 residues. The CDR3 DNA is TGTGCCAGCACCGGGGGTAGCGGGGCGTACAATGAGCAGTTCTTC. As protein: CASTGGSGAYNEQFF.

The CDR3 here is CASRRNSQETQYF. Written as DNA, the CDR3 is TGTGCCAGCCGCCGGAACAGCCAAGAGACCCAGTACTTC. This rearrangement joins TRBV2 to TRBJ2-5; no clear D. V lost 8 bases, J lost 1 base, and 11 bases lay in between. Germline-derived CDR1 and CDR2 are SNHLY and FYNNEI. The CDR3 has 13 amino acids.

The chain employs TRBV7-6 and TRBJ2-5; D not resolved. The CDR3 loop spans 13 amino acids. The V and J ends lost 4 bases and 2 bases respectively, with 8 bases between them. Germline assignment: CDR1 SGHVS and CDR2 FNYEAQ. CDR3 nucleotide sequence: TGTGCCAGCAGCTCCGGGTGGCAAGAGACCCAGTACTTC. Protein sequence: CASSSGWQETQYF.

The chain carries TRBV19 and TRBJ1-5; 9 positions match TRBD1. Germline trimming cut 5 bases from V and 0 bases from J; bases unmatched to any gene: 2. This CDR3 is 15 amino acids long. Germline CDR1 LNHDA, CDR2 SQIVND (reference sequence). The CDR3: CASSSQGASNQPQHF. The CDR3 DNA reads TGTGCCAGTAGTTCACAGGGGGCTAGCAATCAGCCCCAGCATTTT.

The J gene is TRBJ2-3, the V gene TRBV19, with 15 bases fitting TRBD2. CDR3 length: 16 amino acids. CDR1 LNHDA and CDR2 SQIVND come from the germline V gene (reference sequence). With 7 bases clipped from V and 4 bases from J, the junction kept 6 bases outside the gene matches. The CDR3 reads CASTPGLAGGADTQYF. CDR3 bases: TGTGCCAGTACACCGGGACTAGCGGGAGGAGCAGATACGCAGTATTTT.

This clone has more than one count but fewer than ten. This chain links TRBV3-1 (or the pseudogene TRBV3-2) with TRBJ1-2; maybe TRBD1 (5 bases). There are 14 residues in the CDR3. V was cut by 3 bases and J by 1 base, with 9 bases left in between. Looked up from germline, CDR1 is LGHDT and CDR2 is YNNKEL (reference sequence). CDR3 in DNA: TGTGCCAGCAGCCAGGCAGGGATTAACTATGGCTACACCTTC. Its protein is CASSQAGINYGYTF.

The chain couples TRBV3-1 (or the pseudogene TRBV3-2) to TRBJ1-1; TRBD1 is a possible D gene (6 bases). Trimming took 4 bases from V and 1 from J, leaving 10 bases between them. This CDR3 comprises 14 residues. From germline, CDR1 is LGHDT and CDR2 YNNKEL (reference sequence). CDR3 nucleotide sequence: TGTGCCAGCAGCCGAGGGGGAAGGAACACTGAAGCTTTCTTT. The encoded protein is CASSRGGRNTEAFF.

This chain uses TRBV7-8 with TRBJ2-3; weak D call: TRBD2 (5 bases). The germline V gene encodes CDR1 SGHVS and CDR2 FQNEAQ. CDR3 length: 13 amino acids. V was shortened by 5 bases and J by 14 bases, with 20 bases between the two germline ends. In DNA, the CDR3 is TGTGCCAGCAGCCGACTATCGGCCGGCAGGCGGTATTTT. As protein: CASSRLSAGRRYF.

V and J are TRBV29-1 and TRBJ2-5; a weak D match, TRBD2 (6 bases). The CDR3 is 16 residues long. Germline loops: CDR1 SQVTM, CDR2 ANQGSEA. The V end was cut by 0 bases, the J end by 5 bases, with 19 bases between. CDR3 DNA: TGCAGCGTTGAAGACCCCGATATTGGAGGGAGGGAGACCCAGTACTTC. This gives the protein CSVEDPDIGGRETQYF.

V and J are TRBV28 and TRBJ1-2; no definite D call. The germline CDR1 and CDR2 sequences are MDHEN and SYDVKM. This CDR3 has 14 amino acids. Trimming shortened V by 2 bases and J by 4 bases, and 11 bases separated the two germline ends. CDR3 residues: CASSLDSGAYGYTF. In DNA, the CDR3 is TGTGCCAGCAGTTTAGATAGCGGAGCCTATGGCTACACCTTC.

Notes on this clone: This specimen includes other DNA sequences encoding the same CDR3. This chain connects TRBV7-2 to TRBJ1-6; no clear D gene. V dropped 1 base and J dropped 1 base, with 8 bases sitting between them. The germline V gene has CDR1 SGHTA and CDR2 FQGNSA. The CDR3 loop spans 16 amino acids. The CDR3 region has the DNA TGTGCCAGCAGCTTAGGAGGGAGTTCCTATAATTCACCCCTCCACTTT. It codes for CASSLGGSSYNSPLHF.

This sequence joins TRBV5-1 and TRBJ2-3, with D unresolved. Between the trimmed V and J ends, which lost 0 bases and 4 bases, there was a span of 12 bases. The CDR3 runs to 15 residues. Germline V CDR1 and CDR2: SGHRS, YFSETQ. The chain's CDR3 is CASSLDGGDADTQYF. In nucleotides, the CDR3 is TGCGCCAGCAGCTTGGATGGCGGTGATGCAGATACGCAGTATTTT.

The CDR3, as DNA: TGTGCCAGCTCCCGTGGGGAGGGAAACATTCAGTACTTC. Protein: CASSRGEGNIQYF. This chain joins TRBV18 and TRBJ2-4; TRBD2 matches at 7 bases. CDR1 and CDR2 (germline): KGHSH, LQKENI. With V trimmed by 6 bases and J by 6 bases, 5 bases remained unmatched. The CDR3 spans 13 residues.

The V gene is TRBV5-3, the J gene TRBJ1-1; D is unresolved. TRBV5-3 is placed among ORFs of uncertain function. This CDR3 is 13 amino acids long. Trimming left V 4 bases short and J 4 bases short, with 11 bases between. The CDR3 region has the DNA TGTGCCAGAAGCCTCCTCCCGAGCACTGAAGCTTTCTTT. Translation: CARSLLPSTEAFF.

This clone was found a few times. The V gene is TRBV24-1, the J gene TRBJ2-1; 14 bases are shared with TRBD2. Germline loops: CDR1 KGHDR, CDR2 SFDVKD. CDR3 length equals 15 residues. Unmatched junction bases numbered 1, after V lost 4 bases and J lost 6 bases. This CDR3 reads CATSEGTSGSNEQFF. The CDR3 bases are TGTGCCACCAGTGAGGGGACTAGCGGGAGCAATGAGCAGTTCTTC.

As concerns this clone: One end of the junction is discordant with germline, which a read error may explain. The V and J genes are TRBV11-2 and TRBJ2-5, with a possible D match to TRBD1 (5 bases). Germline V gene data show CDR1 as SGHAT and CDR2 as FQNNGV. The CDR3 consists of 17 residues. The CDR3 DNA follows: TGTGCCTGCAGGGTGGGTTACGCAGGGCATCCTCAAGAGACCCAGTACTTC. Translating it yields CACRVGYAGHPQETQYF.

V usage is TRBV5-4 and J usage is TRBJ2-2; 10 nucleotides agree with TRBD2. The CDR3 extends over 15 amino acids. V was pared by 4 bases and J by 4 bases, with 4 bases of the junction left unmatched. The germline gives CDR1 SGHNT, CDR2 YYREEE (reference sequence). CDR3 nucleotide sequence: TGTGCCAGCAGCCTTAGCGGGAGGTCCACCGGGGAGCTGTTTTTT. Residues: CASSLSGRSTGELFF.

The genes are TRBV10-2 and TRBJ1-1; possibly TRBD1 for D (5 bases). CDR1 and CDR2 from the germline V gene are WSHSY and SAAADI. V shed 0 bases and J shed 4 bases, with 12 bases lying between them. This CDR3 comprises 15 residues. DNA of the CDR3: TGCGCCAGCAGTGAGTCGTCAGGGCCGGGCACTGAAGCTTTCTTT. This sequence encodes CASSESSGPGTEAFF.

This rearrangement joins TRBV24-1 to TRBJ1-1, with D maybe TRBD1 (5 bases). The CDR3 length is 11 residues. Germline assignment: CDR1 KGHDR and CDR2 SFDVKD. Trimming left V 10 bases short and J 1 base short, with 6 bases between. CDR3 DNA: TGTGCCACTGGGGCGAACACTGAAGCTTTCTTT. This translates into CATGANTEAFF.

The J gene is TRBJ2-2, the V gene TRBV6-1, with D possibly matching TRBD1 (6 bases). The CDR3 totals 15 residues. The V gene lost 3 bases and the J gene lost 6 bases, with 14 bases spanning the gap. Germline V gives CDR1 MNHNS, CDR2 SASEGT. CDR3 sequence reads: CASSEMVAGAGELFF. In nucleotides, the CDR3 is TGTGCCAGCAGTGAGATGGTTGCAGGGGCCGGGGAGCTGTTTTTT.

This clone was found a few times. In DNA, the CDR3 is TGTGCCAGCAGCCAAGCGGGGTCTGAGGGCTACACCTTC. As protein: CASSQAGSEGYTF. This sequence joins TRBV3-1 (or the pseudogene TRBV3-2) and TRBJ1-2; D is uncertain. Trimming pared 1 base from V and 8 bases from J, leaving 11 bases between. The germline V gene encodes CDR1 LGHDT and CDR2 YNNKEL (reference sequence). This CDR3 comprises 13 residues.

This rearrangement joins TRBV20-1 to TRBJ2-1; no clear D gene. Germline V gene data show CDR1 as DFQATT and CDR2 as SNEGSKA (reference sequence). This CDR3 comprises 11 residues. Trimming shortened V by 4 bases and J by 6 bases, and 7 bases separated the two germline ends. CDR3 in DNA: TGCAGTGCTAAATCCCTCAATGAGCAGTTCTTC. Amino acids: CSAKSLNEQFF.

The rearrangement links TRBV2 to TRBJ2-5, with D hard to call. Germline CDR1 and CDR2: SNHLY and FYNNEI. V lost 4 bases and J 0 bases, leaving 3 bases between the germline ends. The CDR3 covers 12 residues. The CDR3 bases are TGTGCCAGCAGTGCGTACCAAGAGACCCAGTACTTC. Encoded protein: CASSAYQETQYF.

V and J are TRBV5-1 and TRBJ2-7; 13 positions agree with TRBD2. Germline-derived CDR1 and CDR2 are SGHRS and YFSETQ. The CDR3 runs to 15 residues. V lost 4 bases, J lost 4 bases, and 5 bases stayed unmatched. The CDR3 sequence: CASSLGTSGKYEQYF. Here the CDR3 DNA reads TGCGCCAGCAGCCTAGGGACTAGCGGGAAATACGAGCAGTACTTC.

The J gene is TRBJ2-3, the V gene TRBV18; D might be TRBD2 (5 bases). V was shortened by 4 bases and J by 0 bases, with 17 bases between the two germline ends. CDR1 is KGHSH and CDR2 is LQKENI in the germline V gene. The CDR3 contains 17 residues. The CDR3, as DNA: TGTGCCAGCTCACGTTTTGATAGCGAGACTAGCACAGATACGCAGTATTTT. As protein: CASSRFDSETSTDTQYF. Looking up the rest from reference TRBV18 and TRBJ2-3 gives the full variable domain: NAGVMQNPRHLVRRRGQEARLRCSPMKGHSHVYWYRQLPEEGLKFMVYLQKENIIDESGMPKERFSAEFPKEGPSILRIQQVVRGDSAAYFCASSRFDSETSTDTQYFGPGTRLTVL.

The rearrangement links TRBV18 to TRBJ2-7; a possible D gene is TRBD1 (6 bases). V was shortened by 3 bases and J by 7 bases, with 16 bases between the two germline ends. Germline V gives CDR1 KGHSH, CDR2 LQKENI. There are 14 residues in the CDR3. CDR3 in amino acids: CASSPPDSRREQYF. The CDR3 DNA reads TGTGCCAGCTCACCCCCGGACAGCCGTAGGGAGCAGTACTTC. The entire variable domain, with the rest obtained from reference TRBV18 and TRBJ2-7, is as follows: NAGVMQNPRHLVRRRGQEARLRCSPMKGHSHVYWYRQLPEEGLKFMVYLQKENIIDESGMPKERFSAEFPKEGPSILRIQQVVRGDSAAYFCASSPPDSRREQYFGPGTRLTVT.

The chain carries TRBV5-1 and TRBJ2-3; TRBD1 agrees at 9 bases. This CDR3 has 18 amino acids. The germline CDR1 and CDR2 sequences are SGHRS and YFSETQ. J was trimmed by 0 bases and V by 4 bases; bases with no gene match: 12. The CDR3 DNA reads as TGCGCCAGCAGCCGCGGGACAGGGATGGGAACTAGCACAGATACGCAGTATTTT. Amino acid sequence: CASSRGTGMGTSTDTQYF.

This sequence joins TRBV10-3 and TRBJ1-5; no firm D call. Germline CDR1 ENHRY, CDR2 SYGVKD. The germline V and J ends were trimmed by 2 bases and 3 bases, with 11 bases remaining between them. The CDR3 extends over 15 amino acids. CDR3 region: CAISERGGYNQPQHF. CDR3 coding DNA: TGTGCCATCAGTGAGCGTGGAGGTTACAATCAGCCCCAGCATTTT.

The chain links TRBV24-1 to TRBJ1-5, with TRBD1 matching over 7 bases. The germline V gene has CDR1 KGHDR and CDR2 SFDVKD. Losses at the gene ends were 7 bases for V and 0 bases for J; bases not matched to a gene: 2. CDR3 length: 14 residues. The CDR3 here is CATSPGGSNQPQHF. In DNA, the CDR3 is TGTGCCACCAGCCCAGGGGGTAGCAATCAGCCCCAGCATTTT.

The genes are TRBV9 and TRBJ2-5, with 7 bases matching TRBD2. Unmatched junction bases numbered 2, after V lost 3 bases and J lost 3 bases. The CDR3 is 13 residues long. CDR1 is SGDLS and CDR2 is YYNGEE in the germline V gene. CDR3 in amino acids: CASSAGGEETQYF. For the CDR3, the DNA is TGTGCCAGCAGCGCTGGGGGGGAAGAGACCCAGTACTTC.